Presented here are 11 T cell receptor beta chains from one specimen sequenced in a study of T cell responses to AZD1222 COVID-19 vaccine. Method: immunoSEQ multiplex PCR; TCRdb's copy keeps in-frame clones and lacks some. The table records 100,000 or so clones, about 90% of them present only once. The input for sequencing was peripheral blood, taken 28 days after the second AZD1222 dose. These receptors were taken from an adult who received the AZD1222 COVID-19 vaccine.

The gene calls are TRBV18 and TRBJ2-7; D is unclear. The V end lost 2 bases, the J end lost 2 bases, and 13 bases lay between the germline ends. The CDR3 is 15 amino acids. Germline V gene sequence: CDR1 KGHSH, CDR2 LQKENI. The chain's CDR3 is CASSPTGTRTYEQYF. The CDR3 region has the DNA TGTGCCAGCTCACCAACGGGCACCAGAACCTACGAGCAGTACTTC.

The V call is TRBV28, the J call TRBJ1-2; TRBD1 aligns across 10 bases. CDR1 is MDHEN, CDR2 SYDVKM, per germline. J gave up 2 bases and V 6 bases, and 6 bases lay outside the gene matches. This CDR3 region has 15 residues. In DNA form, the CDR3 reads TGTGCCAGCAGCCCCCGGACAGGGGGGAACTATGGCTACACCTTC. As protein: CASSPRTGGNYGYTF.

This chain links TRBV11-2 with TRBJ2-2; D call uncertain. This CDR3 comprises 16 residues. V dropped 1 base and J dropped 1 base, with 10 bases sitting between them. CDR1 and CDR2 (germline): SGHAT, FQNNGV. CDR3 nucleotides: TGTGCCAGCAGCTTAGCGGGCCGCGGGAACACCGGGGAGCTGTTTTTT. This translates into CASSLAGRGNTGELFF.

This clone has a single count. The chain recombines TRBV19 with TRBJ1-1; tentative D call: TRBD1 (5 bases). Trimming stripped 3 bases from V and 1 base from J, with 12 bases between. Germline CDR1 is LNHDA and CDR2 is SQIVND (reference sequence). The CDR3 runs 15 residues. The CDR3 DNA is TGTGCCAGTAGTATTCTAGGGGCCGGGAACACTGAAGCTTTCTTT. Translating it yields CASSILGAGNTEAFF.

The V and J genes are TRBV5-6 and TRBJ1-5, with TRBD1 as a possible D gene (5 bases). Trimming left V 2 bases short and J 0 bases short, with 9 bases between. CDR3 length equals 15 residues. Germline lookup yields CDR1 SGHDT and CDR2 YYEEEE. As DNA, the CDR3 is TGTGCCAGCAGCTTTTTGGGGGATAGCAATCAGCCCCAGCATTTT. Protein: CASSFLGDSNQPQHF.

This chain uses TRBV5-1 with TRBJ2-7, with D hard to call. The CDR3 spans 14 residues. CDR1 is SGHRS and CDR2 is YFSETQ in the germline V gene. V lost 4 bases and J 3 bases, leaving 14 bases between the germline ends. The CDR3 loop reads CASSPQVGNYEQYF. For the CDR3, the DNA is TGCGCCAGCAGCCCGCAGGTAGGGAACTACGAGCAGTACTTC.

The V and J genes are TRBV30 and TRBJ2-5; maybe TRBD2 (6 bases). The V and J ends lost 0 bases and 5 bases respectively, with 13 bases between them. The CDR3 totals 14 residues. CDR1 and CDR2 from the germline V gene are GTSNPN and SVGIG (reference sequence). The CDR3 reads CAWSVSSRGETQYF. The CDR3 coding sequence is TGTGCCTGGAGTGTTTCGAGCCGGGGGGAGACCCAGTACTTC.

The rearrangement joins TRBV7-2 to TRBJ2-2; no clear D. The CDR3 loop spans 13 amino acids. From germline, CDR1 is SGHTA and CDR2 FQGNSA. V was shortened by 1 base and J by 4 bases, with 4 bases between the two germline ends. The CDR3 reads CASSLGATGELFF. For the CDR3, the DNA is TGTGCCAGCAGCTTAGGAGCCACCGGGGAGCTGTTTTTT.

The J gene is TRBJ1-4, the V gene TRBV27, with 9 bases matching TRBD1. The germline V gene has CDR1 MNHEY and CDR2 SMNVEV (reference sequence). The V and J ends lost 2 bases and 7 bases, in that order; junction bases with no gene match: 11. The CDR3 runs 17 residues. The CDR3 DNA reads TGTGCCAGCAGTTTAGGTCCCGGGACAGGGCGAGGTGAAAAACTGTTTTTT. This translates into CASSLGPGTGRGEKLFF. Complete variable domain (other parts from reference TRBV27 and TRBJ1-4): EAQVTQNPRYLITVTGKKLTVTCSQNMNHEYMSWYRQDPGLGLRQIYYSMNVEVTDKGDVPEGYKVSRKEKRNFPLILESPSPNQTSLYFCASSLGPGTGRGEKLFFGSGTQLSVL.

V gene TRBV20-1 combines with J gene TRBJ2-3; 8 bases are a match to TRBD2. Trimming at V came to 4 bases and at J to 12 bases, leaving 6 bases not matched to a gene. Germline-derived CDR1 and CDR2 are DFQATT and SNEGSKA (reference sequence). This CDR3 is 11 amino acids long. CDR3 coding DNA: TGCAGTGCTATTTGGGGGACTAGTCAGTATTTT. It codes for CSAIWGTSQYF.

This chain joins TRBV4-3 and TRBJ2-1, with 7 bases identical to TRBD1. Germline CDR1 reads LGHNA; CDR2 reads YSLEER. J was trimmed by 5 bases and V by 0 bases; bases with no gene match: 7. The CDR3 sequence is 16 residues long. CDR3 loop: CASSQEAGGWNNEQFF. As DNA, the CDR3 is TGCGCCAGCAGCCAAGAGGCAGGGGGTTGGAACAATGAGCAGTTCTTC.